Reported below is one T cell receptor beta chain. Clones were read by immunoSEQ multiplex PCR, and TCRdb kept only the in-frame ones, dropping some. The sample consists of around 110,000 clones, 85% to 90% of them appearing once. This record comes from a study of radiotherapy plus CTLA-4 blockade in lung cancer. CDR3 size: 16 residues. Trimming stripped 0 bases from V and 6 bases from J, with 18 bases between. The V gene's germline CDR1 is SQVTM and CDR2 ANQGSEA. The sequence derives from a human donor with non-small cell lung cancer that progressed on radiotherapy plus ipilimumab. The material was peripheral blood, obtained from a patient treated with radiotherapy plus ipilimumab. The J gene is TRBJ2-1, the V gene TRBV29-1, with D possibly TRBD2 on 5 matching bases. The CDR3 protein is CSVEDRWESFSNEQFF. The CDR3 region has the DNA TGCAGCGTTGAAGATCGGTGGGAGAGCTTTTCCAATGAGCAGTTCTTC.